The clone carrying this TCR beta chain has more than one count but fewer than ten. Its matching antigen is unknown. Regarding treatment: roughly ten-day PBMC culture with coronavirus spike peptide pools or control peptides (ViraFEST assay). The CDR3 length is 13 residues. Germline V gene lookup returns CDR1 SGHRS and CDR2 YFSETQ. V was clipped by 0 bases and J by 4 bases, with 7 bases between them. Sequenced with the Oncomine TCR Beta short-read assay was DNA taken from cultured CD4+ T cells. One entry per CDR3 protein, called by TCRdb with MiXCR from the PCR reads. The sample carries more than 9,000 distinct CDR3 sequences, just over 20% recorded once. The data derive from a study of vaccination and CD4 T cells after COVID-19.

This TCR came from a human donor who received a COVID-19 vaccine. The chain combines TRBV5-1 with TRBJ1-1, with no clear D. The sequencing here drew on CD4+ T cells from blood, cultured in vitro, taken before SARS-CoV-2 vaccination. This CDR3 reads CASSLGETTEAFF. CDR3 bases: TGCGCCAGCAGCTTGGGCGAAACCACTGAAGCTTTCTTT.